The clone carrying this T cell receptor beta chain was seen just once. The entry originates in a study of blood T cell repertoires in COVID-19. Study overall: Sample material is recorded as cDNA or gDNA derived from T cells, B-cell-depleted T cells, or PBMCs.

Authors' processing steps: How many nucleated cells were present was estimated from reference gene primer amplification. Only in-frame clones appear in the TCRdb table, and some are missing; sequencing was by immunoSEQ multiplex PCR. V and J calls and clone size are given by that table; D and trimming were obtained from the DNA. The table lists 300,000 to 450,000 clones, over 75% of them singletons, with over 2% in the top ten. This CDR3 region has 15 residues. The V gene end was trimmed by 5 bases and the J gene end by 3 bases; junction bases not matched to a gene: 5. Germline V CDR1 and CDR2: SGHTA, FQGNSA.

This TCR derives from a woman aged 55-70 years with COVID-19, enrolled during active disease. This chain links TRBV7-2 with TRBJ2-3; 10 bases align to TRBD2. The material sequenced was peripheral blood. The CDR3 nucleotides are TGTGCCAGCAGCCCAGCGGGGGGGCCGACAGATACGCAGTATTTT. Translation gives CASSPAGGPTDTQYF.